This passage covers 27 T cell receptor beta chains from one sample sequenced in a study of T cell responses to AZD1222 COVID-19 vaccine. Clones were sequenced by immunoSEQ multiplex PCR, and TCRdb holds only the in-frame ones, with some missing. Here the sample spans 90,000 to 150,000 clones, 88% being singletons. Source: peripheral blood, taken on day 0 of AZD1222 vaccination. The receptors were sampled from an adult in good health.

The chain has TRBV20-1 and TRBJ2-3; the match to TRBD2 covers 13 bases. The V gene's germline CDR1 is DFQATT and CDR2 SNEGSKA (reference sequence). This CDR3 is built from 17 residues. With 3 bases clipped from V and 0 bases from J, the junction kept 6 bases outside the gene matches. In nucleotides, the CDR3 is TGCAGTGCTAGTCCGGGACTAGCGGGGAGAAGCACAGATACGCAGTATTTT. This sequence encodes CSASPGLAGRSTDTQYF.

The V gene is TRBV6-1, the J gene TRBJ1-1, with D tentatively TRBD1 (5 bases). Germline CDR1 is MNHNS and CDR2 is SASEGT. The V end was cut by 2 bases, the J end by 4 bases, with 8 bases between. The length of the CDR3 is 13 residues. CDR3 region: CASSERRGTEAFF. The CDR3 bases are TGTGCCAGCAGTGAAAGAAGGGGCACTGAAGCTTTCTTT.

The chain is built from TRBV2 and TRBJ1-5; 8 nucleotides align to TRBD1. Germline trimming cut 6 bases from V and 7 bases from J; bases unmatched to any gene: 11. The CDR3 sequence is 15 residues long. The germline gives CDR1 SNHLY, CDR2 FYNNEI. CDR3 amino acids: CASRVGTGPGQPQHF. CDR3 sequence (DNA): TGTGCCAGCAGGGTCGGGACAGGTCCGGGCCAGCCCCAGCATTTT.

The CDR3 DNA follows: TGTGCCAGCAGTTACGGGAGGTCTAATGAAAAACTGTTTTTT. Translated: CASSYGRSNEKLFF. The V gene is TRBV6-5, the J gene TRBJ1-4; D is unclear. The length of the CDR3 is 14 residues. V lost 2 bases and J lost 3, with 7 bases in between. The germline CDR1 and CDR2 sequences are MNHEY and SVGAGI.

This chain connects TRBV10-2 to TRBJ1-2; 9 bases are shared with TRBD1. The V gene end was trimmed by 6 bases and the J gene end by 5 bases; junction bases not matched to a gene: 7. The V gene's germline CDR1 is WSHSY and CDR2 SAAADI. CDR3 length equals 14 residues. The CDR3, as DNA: TGCGCCAGCAGGGCGGGACAGGGAAGATATGGCTACACCTTC. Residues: CASRAGQGRYGYTF.

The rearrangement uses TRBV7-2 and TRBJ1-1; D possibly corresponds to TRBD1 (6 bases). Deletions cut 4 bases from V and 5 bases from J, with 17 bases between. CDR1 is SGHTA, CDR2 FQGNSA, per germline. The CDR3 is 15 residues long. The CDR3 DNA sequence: TGTGCCAGCAGCTCGGGTGGGGTAGGGGGGACTGAAGCTTTCTTT. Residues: CASSSGGVGGTEAFF.

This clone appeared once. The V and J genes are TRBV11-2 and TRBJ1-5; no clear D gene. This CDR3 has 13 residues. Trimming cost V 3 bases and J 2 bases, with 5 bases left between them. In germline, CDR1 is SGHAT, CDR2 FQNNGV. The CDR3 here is CASSFTGNQPQHF. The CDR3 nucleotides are TGTGCCAGCAGCTTCACAGGCAATCAGCCCCAGCATTTT.

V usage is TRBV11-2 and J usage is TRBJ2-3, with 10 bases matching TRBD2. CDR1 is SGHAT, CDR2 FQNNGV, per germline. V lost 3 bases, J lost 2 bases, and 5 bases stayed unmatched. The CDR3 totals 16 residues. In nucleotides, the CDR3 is TGTGCCAGCAGCTTGATTAGCGGGGGGCTCACAGATACGCAGTATTTT. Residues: CASSLISGGLTDTQYF.

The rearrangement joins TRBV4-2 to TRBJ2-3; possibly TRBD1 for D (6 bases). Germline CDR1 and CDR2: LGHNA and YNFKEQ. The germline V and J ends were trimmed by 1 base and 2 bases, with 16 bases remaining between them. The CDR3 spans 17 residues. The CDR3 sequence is CASSQVGNRGSTDTQYF. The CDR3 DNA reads TGTGCCAGCAGCCAAGTCGGTAATAGGGGGTCCACAGATACGCAGTATTTT.

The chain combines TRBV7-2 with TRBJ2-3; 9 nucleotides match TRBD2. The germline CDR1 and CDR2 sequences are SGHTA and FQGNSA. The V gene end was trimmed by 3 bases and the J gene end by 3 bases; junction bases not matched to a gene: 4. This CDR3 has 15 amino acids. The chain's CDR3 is CASSFRRGGTDTQYF. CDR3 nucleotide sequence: TGTGCCAGCAGCTTTCGGCGGGGGGGAACAGATACGCAGTATTTT.

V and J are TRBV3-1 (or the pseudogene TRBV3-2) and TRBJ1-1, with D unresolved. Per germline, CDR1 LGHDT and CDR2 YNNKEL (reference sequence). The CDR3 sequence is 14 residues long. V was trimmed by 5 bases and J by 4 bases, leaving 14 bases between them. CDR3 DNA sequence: TGTGCCAGCAGCTTAGGGTCCTCCATCACTGAAGCTTTCTTT. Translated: CASSLGSSITEAFF.

The CDR3 region is CASSPDGQTYTGELFF. The CDR3 DNA is TGCGCCAGCAGCCCGGATGGACAGACATACACCGGGGAGCTGTTTTTT. The chain is built from TRBV4-3 and TRBJ2-2, with a possible D match to TRBD1 (6 bases). Germline V CDR1 and CDR2: LGHNA, YSLEER. V gave up 4 bases and J gave up 3 bases, with 15 bases separating them. This CDR3 has 16 residues.

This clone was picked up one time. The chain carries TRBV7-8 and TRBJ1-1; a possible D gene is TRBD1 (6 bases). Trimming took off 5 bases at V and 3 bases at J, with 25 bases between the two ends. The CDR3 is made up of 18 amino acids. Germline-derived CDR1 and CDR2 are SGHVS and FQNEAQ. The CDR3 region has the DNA TGTGCCAGCAGCCTATTATCACAAGGGGGGAAGGAGGACACTGAAGCTTTCTTT. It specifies CASSLLSQGGKEDTEAFF.

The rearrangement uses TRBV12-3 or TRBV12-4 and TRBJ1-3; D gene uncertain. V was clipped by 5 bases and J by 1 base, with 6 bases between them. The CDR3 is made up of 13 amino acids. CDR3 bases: TGTGCCAGCAGTCCCAGGTCTGGAAACACCATATATTTT. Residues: CASSPRSGNTIYF.

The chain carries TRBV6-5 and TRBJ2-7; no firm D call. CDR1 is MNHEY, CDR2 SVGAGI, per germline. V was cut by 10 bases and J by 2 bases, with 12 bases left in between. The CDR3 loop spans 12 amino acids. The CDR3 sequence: CATLRVPYEQYF. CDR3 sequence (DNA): TGTGCCACCCTAAGGGTCCCCTACGAGCAGTACTTC.

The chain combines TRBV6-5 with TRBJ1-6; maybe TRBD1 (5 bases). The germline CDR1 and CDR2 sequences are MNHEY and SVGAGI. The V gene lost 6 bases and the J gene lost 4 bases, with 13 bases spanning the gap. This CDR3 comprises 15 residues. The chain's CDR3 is CASSRSGTYNSPLHF. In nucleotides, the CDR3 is TGTGCCAGCAGCCGATCAGGGACTTATAATTCACCCCTCCACTTT.

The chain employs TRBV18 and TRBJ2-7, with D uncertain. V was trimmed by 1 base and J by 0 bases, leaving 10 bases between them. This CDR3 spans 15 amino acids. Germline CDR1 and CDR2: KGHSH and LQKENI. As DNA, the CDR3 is TGTGCCAGCTCACCACTATCGGCCAGCTCCTACGAGCAGTACTTC. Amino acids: CASSPLSASSYEQYF.

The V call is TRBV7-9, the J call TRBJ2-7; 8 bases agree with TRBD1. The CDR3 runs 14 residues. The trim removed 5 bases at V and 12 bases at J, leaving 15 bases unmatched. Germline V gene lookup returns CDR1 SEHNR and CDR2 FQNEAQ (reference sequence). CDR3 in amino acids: CASSPGQGFPGPYF. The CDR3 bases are TGTGCCAGCAGCCCAGGACAGGGTTTCCCCGGACCGTACTTC.

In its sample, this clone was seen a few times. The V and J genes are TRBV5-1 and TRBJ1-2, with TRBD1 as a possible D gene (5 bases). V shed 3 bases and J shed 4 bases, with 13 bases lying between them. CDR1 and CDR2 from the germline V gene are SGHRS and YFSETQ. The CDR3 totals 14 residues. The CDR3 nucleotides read TGCGCCAGCAGCTCACACGGGGCCAGCTATGGCTACACCTTC. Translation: CASSSHGASYGYTF. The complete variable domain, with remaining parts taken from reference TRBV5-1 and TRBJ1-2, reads KAGVTQTPRYLIKTRGQQVTLSCSPISGHRSVSWYQQTPGQGLQFLFEYFSETQRNKGNFPGRFSGRQFSNSRSEMNVSTLELGDSALYLCASSSHGASYGYTFGSGTRLTVV.

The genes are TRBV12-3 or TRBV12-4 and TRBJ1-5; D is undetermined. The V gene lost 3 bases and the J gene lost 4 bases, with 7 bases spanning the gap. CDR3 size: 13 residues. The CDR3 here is CASSFSGNQPQHF. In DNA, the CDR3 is TGTGCCAGCAGTTTCTCTGGAAATCAGCCCCAGCATTTT.

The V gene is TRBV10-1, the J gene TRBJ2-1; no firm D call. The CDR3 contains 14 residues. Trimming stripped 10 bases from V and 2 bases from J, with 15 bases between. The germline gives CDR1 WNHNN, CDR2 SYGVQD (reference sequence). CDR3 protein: CAIHLCRPYNEQFF. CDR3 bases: TGCGCCATCCATCTCTGTCGCCCCTACAATGAGCAGTTCTTC.

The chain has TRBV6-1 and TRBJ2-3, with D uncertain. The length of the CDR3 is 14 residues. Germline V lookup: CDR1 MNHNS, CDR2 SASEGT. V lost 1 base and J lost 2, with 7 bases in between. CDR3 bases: TGTGCCAGCAGTGAAGATTCCTCCACAGATACGCAGTATTTT. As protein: CASSEDSSTDTQYF.

CDR3: CASSVQGPGMNTEAFF. The CDR3 DNA reads TGTGCCAGCAGCGTACAGGGTCCTGGGATGAACACTGAAGCTTTCTTT. This sequence joins TRBV5-4 and TRBJ1-1; maybe TRBD1 (6 bases). The V end lost 4 bases, the J end lost 0 bases, and 16 bases lay between the germline ends. Germline V gene lookup returns CDR1 SGHNT and CDR2 YYREEE (reference sequence). CDR3 length: 16 residues. Together with reference TRBV5-4 and TRBJ1-1, the CDR3 gives the full variable domain: ETGVTQSPTHLIKTRGQQVTLRCSSQSGHNTVSWYQQALGQGPQFIFQYYREEENGRGNFPPRFSGLQFPNYSSELNVNALELDDSALYLCASSVQGPGMNTEAFFGQGTRLTVV.

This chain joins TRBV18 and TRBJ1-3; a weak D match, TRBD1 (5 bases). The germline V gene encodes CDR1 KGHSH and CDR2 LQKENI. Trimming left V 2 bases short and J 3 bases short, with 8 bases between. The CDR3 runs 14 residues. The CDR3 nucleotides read TGTGCCAGCTCACCAGGGCAGGGTGGAAACACCATATATTTT. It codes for CASSPGQGGNTIYF. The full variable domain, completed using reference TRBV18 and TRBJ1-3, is NAGVMQNPRHLVRRRGQEARLRCSPMKGHSHVYWYRQLPEEGLKFMVYLQKENIIDESGMPKERFSAEFPKEGPSILRIQQVVRGDSAAYFCASSPGQGGNTIYFGEGSWLTVV.

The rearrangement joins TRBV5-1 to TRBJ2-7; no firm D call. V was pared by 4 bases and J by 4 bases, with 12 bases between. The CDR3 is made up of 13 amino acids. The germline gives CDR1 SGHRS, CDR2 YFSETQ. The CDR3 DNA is TGCGCCAGCAGCCTGGAGTCCTCTTACGAGCAGTACTTC. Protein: CASSLESSYEQYF.

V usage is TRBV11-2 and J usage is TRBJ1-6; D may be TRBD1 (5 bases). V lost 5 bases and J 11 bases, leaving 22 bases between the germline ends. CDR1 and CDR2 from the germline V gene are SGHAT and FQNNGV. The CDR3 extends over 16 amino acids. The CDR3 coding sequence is TGTGCCAGCAGCCTCCTTCGCACGGGGGGACCGCCACCCCTCCACTTT. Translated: CASSLLRTGGPPPLHF.

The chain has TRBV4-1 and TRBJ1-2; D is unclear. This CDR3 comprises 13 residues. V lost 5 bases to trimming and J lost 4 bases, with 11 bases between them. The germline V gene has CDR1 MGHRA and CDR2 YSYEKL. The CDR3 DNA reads TGCGCCAGCAGCGGAGCAGGTTTCTATGGCTACACCTTC. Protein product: CASSGAGFYGYTF.